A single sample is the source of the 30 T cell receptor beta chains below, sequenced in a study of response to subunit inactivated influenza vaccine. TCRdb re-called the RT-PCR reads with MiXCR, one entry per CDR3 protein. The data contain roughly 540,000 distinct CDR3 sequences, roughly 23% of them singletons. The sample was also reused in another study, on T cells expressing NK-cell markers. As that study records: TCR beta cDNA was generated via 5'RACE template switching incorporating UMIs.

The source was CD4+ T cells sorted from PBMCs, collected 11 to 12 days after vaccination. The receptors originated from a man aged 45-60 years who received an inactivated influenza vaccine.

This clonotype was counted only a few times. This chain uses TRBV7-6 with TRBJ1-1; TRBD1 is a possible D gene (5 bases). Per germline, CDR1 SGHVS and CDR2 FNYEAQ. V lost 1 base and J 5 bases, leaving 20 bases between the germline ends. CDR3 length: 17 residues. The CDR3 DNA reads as TGTGCCAGCAGCTTAGACCCCCCTGGGGGGTGGGGTACTGAAGCTTTCTTT. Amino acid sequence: CASSLDPPGGWGTEAFF. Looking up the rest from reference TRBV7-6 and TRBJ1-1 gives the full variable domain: GAGVSQSPRYKVTKRGQDVALRCDPISGHVSLYWYRQALGQGPEFLTYFNYEAQQDKSGLPNDRFSAERPEGSISTLTIQRTEQRDSAMYRCASSLDPPGGWGTEAFFGQGTRLTVV.

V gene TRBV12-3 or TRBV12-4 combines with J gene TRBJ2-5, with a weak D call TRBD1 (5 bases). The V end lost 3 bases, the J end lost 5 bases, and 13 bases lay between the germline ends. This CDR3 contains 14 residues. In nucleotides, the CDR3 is TGTGCCAGCAGTTTGTGGGGCCGTCGGGAGACCCAGTACTTC. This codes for CASSLWGRRETQYF.

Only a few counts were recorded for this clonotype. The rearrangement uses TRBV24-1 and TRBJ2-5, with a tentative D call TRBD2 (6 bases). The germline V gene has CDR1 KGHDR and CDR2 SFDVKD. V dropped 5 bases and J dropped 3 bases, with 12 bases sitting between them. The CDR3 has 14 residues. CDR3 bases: TGTGCCACCAGTGCTCCGGGACTGGAAGAGACCCAGTACTTC. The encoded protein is CATSAPGLEETQYF.

The CDR3 protein is CASTPDRGNYGYTF. CDR3 sequence (DNA): TGTGCCAGCACCCCGGACAGGGGTAACTATGGCTACACCTTC. V gene TRBV6-2 or TRBV6-3 combines with J gene TRBJ1-2, with 9 bases aligning to TRBD1. Germline V gene lookup returns CDR1 MNHEY and CDR2 SVGEGT. V lost 7 bases and J lost 1; bases outside the gene matches: 4. The CDR3 length is 14 residues.

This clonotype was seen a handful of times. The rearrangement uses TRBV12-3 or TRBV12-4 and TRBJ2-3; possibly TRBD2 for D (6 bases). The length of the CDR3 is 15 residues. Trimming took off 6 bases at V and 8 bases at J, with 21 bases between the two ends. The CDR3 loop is CASRTGDFAPVTQYF. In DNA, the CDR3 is TGTGCCAGCAGGACTGGGGACTTCGCGCCGGTTACGCAGTATTTT.

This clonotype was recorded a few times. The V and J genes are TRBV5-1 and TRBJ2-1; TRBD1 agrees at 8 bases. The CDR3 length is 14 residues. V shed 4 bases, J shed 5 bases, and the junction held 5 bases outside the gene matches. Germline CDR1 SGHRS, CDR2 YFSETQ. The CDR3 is CASSQGAPHNEQFF. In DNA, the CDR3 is TGCGCCAGCAGCCAGGGGGCTCCCCACAATGAGCAGTTCTTC.

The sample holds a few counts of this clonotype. This chain's CDR3 is CASSLELGYPNEQFF. The CDR3, as DNA: TGTGCCAGCAGCTTAGAGCTCGGCTACCCAAATGAGCAGTTCTTC. The gene calls are TRBV7-2 and TRBJ2-1; D gene uncertain. Trimming took 1 base from V and 7 from J, leaving 14 bases between them. CDR1 and CDR2 (germline): SGHTA, FQGNSA. The length of the CDR3 is 15 residues. Full variable domain (rest looked up from reference TRBV7-2 and TRBJ2-1): GAGVSQSPSNKVTEKGKDVELRCDPISGHTALYWYRQSLGQGLEFLIYFQGNSAPDKSGLPSDRFSAERTGGSVSTLTIQRTQQEDSAVYLCASSLELGYPNEQFFGPGTRLTVL.

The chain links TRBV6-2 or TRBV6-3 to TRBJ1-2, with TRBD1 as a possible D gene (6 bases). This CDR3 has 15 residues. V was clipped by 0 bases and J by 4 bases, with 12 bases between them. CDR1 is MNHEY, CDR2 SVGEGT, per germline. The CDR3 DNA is TGTGCCAGCAGTTACTCGGACAGAATCCCCTATGGCTACACCTTC. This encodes CASSYSDRIPYGYTF.

This CDR3 reads CASSLEASGNNSPLHF. The CDR3 DNA reads as TGCGCCAGCAGCTTGGAGGCCAGCGGGAATAATTCACCCCTCCACTTT. This chain links TRBV5-1 with TRBJ1-6; D ambiguous. There are 16 residues in the CDR3. V shed 0 bases and J shed 5 bases, with 12 bases lying between them. Per germline, CDR1 SGHRS and CDR2 YFSETQ.

CDR3 in amino acids: CSALPHNSGPYEQYF. The CDR3 coding sequence is TGCAGTGCCCTACCCCACAACTCGGGGCCCTACGAGCAGTACTTC. The chain employs TRBV20-1 and TRBJ2-7, with D perhaps assigned TRBD1 or TRBD2 (5 bases each). V was shortened by 6 bases and J by 2 bases, with 20 bases between the two germline ends. The CDR3 runs to 15 residues. CDR1 and CDR2 from the germline V gene are DFQATT and SNEGSKA (reference sequence).

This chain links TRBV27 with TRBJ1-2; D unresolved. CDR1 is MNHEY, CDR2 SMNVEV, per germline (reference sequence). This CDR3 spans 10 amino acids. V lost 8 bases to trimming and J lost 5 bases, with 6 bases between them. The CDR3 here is CASPRYGYTF. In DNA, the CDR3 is TGTGCCAGCCCAAGATATGGCTACACCTTC.

The CDR3 DNA follows: TGTGCCACCGAAGAGAGGGTATCCTACGAGCAGTACTTC. Amino acid sequence: CATEERVSYEQYF. The rearrangement joins TRBV6-2 or TRBV6-3 to TRBJ2-7; possible D gene TRBD2, 5 bases. V shed 10 bases and J shed 1 base, with 14 bases lying between them. The germline V gene has CDR1 MNHEY and CDR2 SVGEGT. This CDR3 contains 13 residues.

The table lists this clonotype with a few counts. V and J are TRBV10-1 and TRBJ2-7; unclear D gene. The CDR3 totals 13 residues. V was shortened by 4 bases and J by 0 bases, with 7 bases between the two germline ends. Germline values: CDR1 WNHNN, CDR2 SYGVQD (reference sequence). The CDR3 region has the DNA TGCGCCAGCAGTGCCGGGCTCTCCTACGAGCAGTACTTC. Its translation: CASSAGLSYEQYF.

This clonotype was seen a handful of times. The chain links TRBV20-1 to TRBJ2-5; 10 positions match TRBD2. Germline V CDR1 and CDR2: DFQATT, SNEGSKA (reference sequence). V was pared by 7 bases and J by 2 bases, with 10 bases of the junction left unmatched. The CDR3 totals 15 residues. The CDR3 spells CSVPQAGGGQETQYF. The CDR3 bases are TGCAGTGTTCCCCAAGCGGGAGGGGGGCAAGAGACCCAGTACTTC.

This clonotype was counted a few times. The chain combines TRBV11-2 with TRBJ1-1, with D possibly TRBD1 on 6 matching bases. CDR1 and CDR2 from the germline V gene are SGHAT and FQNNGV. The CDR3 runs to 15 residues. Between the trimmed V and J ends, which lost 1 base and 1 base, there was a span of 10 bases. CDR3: CASSLGGTRNTEAFF. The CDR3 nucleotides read TGTGCCAGCAGCTTAGGTGGGACAAGGAACACTGAAGCTTTCTTT.

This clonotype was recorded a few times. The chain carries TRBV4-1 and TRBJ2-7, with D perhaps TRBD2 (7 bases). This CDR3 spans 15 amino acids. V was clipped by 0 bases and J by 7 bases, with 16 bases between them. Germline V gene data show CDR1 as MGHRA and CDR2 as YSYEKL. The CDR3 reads CASSQDAGAKGEQYF. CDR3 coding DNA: TGCGCCAGCAGCCAAGATGCGGGGGCAAAGGGGGAGCAGTACTTC.

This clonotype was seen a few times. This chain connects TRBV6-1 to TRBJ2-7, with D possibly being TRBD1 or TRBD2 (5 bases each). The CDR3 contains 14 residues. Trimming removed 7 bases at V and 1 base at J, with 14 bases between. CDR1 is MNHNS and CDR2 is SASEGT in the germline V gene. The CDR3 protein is CASMKEGSSYEQYF. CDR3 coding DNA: TGTGCCAGCATGAAAGAGGGGAGTTCCTACGAGCAGTACTTC.

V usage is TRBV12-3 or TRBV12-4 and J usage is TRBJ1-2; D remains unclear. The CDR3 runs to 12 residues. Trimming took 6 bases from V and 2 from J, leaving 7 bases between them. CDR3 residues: CASSQTNYGYTF. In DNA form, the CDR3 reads TGTGCCAGCAGCCAGACCAACTATGGCTACACCTTC.

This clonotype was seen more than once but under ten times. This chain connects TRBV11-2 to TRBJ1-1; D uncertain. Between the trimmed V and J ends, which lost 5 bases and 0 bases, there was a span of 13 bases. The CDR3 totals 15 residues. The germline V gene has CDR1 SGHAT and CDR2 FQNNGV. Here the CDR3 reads CASSTRRLLNTEAFF. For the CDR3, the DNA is TGTGCCAGCAGCACCCGTAGGCTTCTGAACACTGAAGCTTTCTTT.

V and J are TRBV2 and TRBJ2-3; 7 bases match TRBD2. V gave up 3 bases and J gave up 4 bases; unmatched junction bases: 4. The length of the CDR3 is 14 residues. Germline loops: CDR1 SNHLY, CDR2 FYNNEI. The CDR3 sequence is CASSDDAGADTQYF. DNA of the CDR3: TGTGCCAGCAGTGATGACGCGGGAGCAGATACGCAGTATTTT.

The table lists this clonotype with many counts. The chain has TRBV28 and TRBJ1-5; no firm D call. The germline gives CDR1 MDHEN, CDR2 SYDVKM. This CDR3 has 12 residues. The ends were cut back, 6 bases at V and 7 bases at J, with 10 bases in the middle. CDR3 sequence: CASSETVQPQHF. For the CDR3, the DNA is TGTGCCAGCAGCGAAACAGTACAGCCCCAGCATTTT.

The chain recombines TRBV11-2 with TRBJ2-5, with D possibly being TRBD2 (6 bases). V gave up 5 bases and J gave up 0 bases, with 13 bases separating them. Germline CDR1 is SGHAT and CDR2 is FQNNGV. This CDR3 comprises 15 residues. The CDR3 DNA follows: TGTGCCAGCAGCGTAGGCCGGGGGTACCAAGAGACCCAGTACTTC. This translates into CASSVGRGYQETQYF.

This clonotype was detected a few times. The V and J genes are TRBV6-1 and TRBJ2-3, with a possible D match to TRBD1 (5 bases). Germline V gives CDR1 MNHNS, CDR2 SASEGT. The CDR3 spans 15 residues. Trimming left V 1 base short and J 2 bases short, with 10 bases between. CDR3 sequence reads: CASSEEGAYTDTQYF. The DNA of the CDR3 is TGTGCCAGCAGTGAAGAAGGGGCGTACACAGATACGCAGTATTTT.

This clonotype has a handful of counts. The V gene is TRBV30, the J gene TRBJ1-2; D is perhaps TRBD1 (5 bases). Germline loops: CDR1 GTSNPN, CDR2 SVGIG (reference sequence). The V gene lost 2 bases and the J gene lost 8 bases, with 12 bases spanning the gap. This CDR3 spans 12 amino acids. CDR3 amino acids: CAWSRQSRGYTF. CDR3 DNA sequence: TGTGCCTGGAGTCGACAGTCCCGGGGCTACACCTTC.

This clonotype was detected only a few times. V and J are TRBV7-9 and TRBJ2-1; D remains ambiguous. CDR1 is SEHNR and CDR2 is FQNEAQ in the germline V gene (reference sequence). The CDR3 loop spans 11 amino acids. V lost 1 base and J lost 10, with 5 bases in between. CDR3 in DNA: TGTGCCAGCAGCTTAGGTATGGAGCAGTTCTTC. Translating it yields CASSLGMEQFF.

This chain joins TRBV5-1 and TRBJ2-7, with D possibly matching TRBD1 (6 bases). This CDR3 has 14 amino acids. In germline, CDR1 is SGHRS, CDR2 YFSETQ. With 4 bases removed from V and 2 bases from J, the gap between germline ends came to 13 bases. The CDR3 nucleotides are TGCGCCAGCAGCCCTGCACAGGGAGCCTACGAGCAGTACTTC. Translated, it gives CASSPAQGAYEQYF.

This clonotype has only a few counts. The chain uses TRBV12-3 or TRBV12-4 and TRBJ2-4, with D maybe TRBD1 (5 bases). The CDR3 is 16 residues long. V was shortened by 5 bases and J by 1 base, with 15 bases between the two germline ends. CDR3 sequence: CASSRPARDAKNIQYF. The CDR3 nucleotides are TGTGCCAGCAGTCGCCCGGCCAGGGATGCCAAAAACATTCAGTACTTC.

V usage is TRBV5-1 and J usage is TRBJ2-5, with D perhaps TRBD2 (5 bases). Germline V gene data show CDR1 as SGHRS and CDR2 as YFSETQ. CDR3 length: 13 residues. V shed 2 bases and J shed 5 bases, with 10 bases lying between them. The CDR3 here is CASSFPGTETQYF. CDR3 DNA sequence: TGCGCCAGCAGCTTCCCGGGAACGGAGACCCAGTACTTC.

This chain's CDR3 is CASSRDNNSPLHF. The CDR3 DNA is TGCGCCAGCAGCCGGGACAATAATTCACCCCTCCACTTT. V usage is TRBV5-1 and J usage is TRBJ1-6, with a possible D match to TRBD1 (6 bases). CDR3 length: 13 residues. Between the trimmed V and J ends, which lost 4 bases and 5 bases, there was a span of 7 bases. Looked up from germline, CDR1 is SGHRS and CDR2 is YFSETQ.

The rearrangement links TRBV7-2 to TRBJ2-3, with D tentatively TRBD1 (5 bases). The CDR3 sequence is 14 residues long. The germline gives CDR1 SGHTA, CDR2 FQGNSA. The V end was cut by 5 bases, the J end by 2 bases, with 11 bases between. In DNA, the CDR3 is TGTGCCAGCAGCGGACAATCATACACAGATACGCAGTATTTT. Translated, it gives CASSGQSYTDTQYF.